A selection of T cell receptor beta chains follows, all from one sample in a study of glioma-infiltrating T cells after dendritic cell vaccination. The table came from immunoSEQ multiplex PCR; TCRdb's copy has only in-frame clones and leaves some out. The repertoire holds 99,000 or so clones, with around 91% as singletons. This specimen was blood, taken after dendritic cell vaccination. The receptors derive from a human donor with glioblastoma. The CDR3 runs from the conserved cysteine through the conserved F or W. The order of the fields is D gene, clone size, J gene, V gene, CDR3 DNA, CDR3 protein. A D gene is named only where the DNA matches it firmly. Not all rows give a size; the values are once, few, many and, for expanded clones, a class.

- | - | TRBJ2-7 | TRBV19 | TGTGCCAGTAGTTTTCGACAGGGAGGCTACGAGCAGTACTTC | CASSFRQGGYEQYF
TRBD1 | - | TRBJ1-2 | TRBV19 | TGTGCCACCTCAATTCGGGGACAGAGCAACTATGGCTACACCTTC | CATSIRGQSNYGYTF
- | - | TRBJ1-1 | TRBV7-3 | TGTGCCAGCAGCCTGCCGGGGGAGGACACTGAAGCTTTCTTT | CASSLPGEDTEAFF
TRBD2 | - | TRBJ2-7 | TRBV7-8 | TGTGCCAGCAGCTTAGAGTCTAGCGGGACAGCCTACGAGCAGTACTTC | CASSLESSGTAYEQYF
TRBD2 | - | TRBJ2-7 | TRBV5-4 | TGTGCCAGCAGCTTGCAGGGAGGGGACGAGCAGTACTTC | CASSLQGGDEQYF
- | - | TRBJ1-1 | TRBV5-1 | TGCGCCAGCAGCCCAACGGTTGGAGCGAACACTGAAGCTTTCTTT | CASSPTVGANTEAFF
TRBD1 | - | TRBJ2-2 | TRBV18 | TGTGCCAGCTCACTCACGACAGGGGGGAACACCGGGGAGCTGTTTTTT | CASSLTTGGNTGELFF
TRBD2 | - | TRBJ2-7 | TRBV9 | TGTGCCAGCAGCGTAGCTGTGGGGACTAGGGTCGGGGAGCAGTACTTC | CASSVAVGTRVGEQYF
- | few | TRBJ1-1 | TRBV9 | TGTGCCAGCAGCCCTCGGGATAGATGGACTGAAGCTTTCTTT | CASSPRDRWTEAFF
- | - | TRBJ1-1 | TRBV2 | TGTGCCAGCAGATTAGGGGGGAACACTGAAGCTTTCTTT | CASRLGGNTEAFF
- | - | TRBJ2-7 | TRBV6-5 | TGTGCCAGTCGGACCCGGGGTAATTCTAACGAGCAGTACTTC | CASRTRGNSNEQYF
TRBD1 | - | TRBJ2-2 | TRBV6-1 | TGTGCCAGCAGTGCCCAGGGACAGGGAGGGACCGGGGAGCTGTTTTTT | CASSAQGQGGTGELFF
- | - | TRBJ1-5 | TRBV2 | TGTGCCAGCAGTGTTGAACAGAATTTTCAGCCCCAGCATTTT | CASSVEQNFQPQHF
- | - | TRBJ2-1 | TRBV7-3 | TGTGCCAGCAGCTTATTGCAGAGGAGTGAGCAGTTCTTC | CASSLLQRSEQFF
- | once | TRBJ2-7 | TRBV18 | TGTGCCAGCTCACCACTGGAGGCCCCTAACGAGCAGTACTTC | CASSPLEAPNEQYF
TRBD2 | once | TRBJ2-5 | TRBV9 | TGTGCCAGCAGCCCCAAGGGACTAGCGGGAAGCACCCAGTACTTC | CASSPKGLAGSTQYF
- | - | TRBJ1-1 | TRBV6-5 | TGTGCCAGCAGGGCACCGGGACTAGGGAACACTGAAGCTTTCTTT | CASRAPGLGNTEAFF
TRBD2 | - | TRBJ2-5 | TRBV5-1 | TGCGCCGTCGGTGCTAGCGGGTTACAAGAGACCCAGTACTTC | CAVGASGLQETQYF
- | - | TRBJ1-2 | TRBV2 | TGTGCCAGCAGTGAAGCTCCAACTAGCACCTTC | CASSEAPTSTF
TRBD2 | - | TRBJ2-3 | TRBV29-1 | TGCAGCGTAGGACTAGCGGGAGGCACAGATACGCAGTATTTT | CSVGLAGGTDTQYF
TRBD1 | - | TRBJ2-5 | TRBV18 | TGTGCCAGCTCCCCGGGGACAGCCCAAGAGACCCAGTACTTC | CASSPGTAQETQYF
- | - | TRBJ2-7 | TRBV21-1 | TGTGCCAGCACCTGGATGGGACTAGGAGGTTCCTACGAGCAGTACTTC | CASTWMGLGGSYEQYF
TRBD1 | - | TRBJ1-4 | TRBV6-1 | TGTGCCAGCACCCTGGGACAGAGTAATGAAAAACTGTTTTTT | CASTLGQSNEKLFF
TRBD2 | - | TRBJ2-3 | TRBV30 | TGTGCCTGGAGTGTGGGGTTAGCGGGCTCTTTTGGGGTTACAGATACGCAGTATTTT | CAWSVGLAGSFGVTDTQYF
- | - | TRBJ2-7 | TRBV21-1 | TGTGCCAGCATCCCGGGACAGGACAAGTCCTCCTACGAGCAGTACTTC | CASIPGQDKSSYEQYF
TRBD2 | - | TRBJ2-1 | TRBV5-1 | TGCGCCAGTCACGGACTAGCGGGAGTCAGCAATGAGCAGTTCTTC | CASHGLAGVSNEQFF
- | few | TRBJ2-2 | TRBV5-1 | TGCGCCAGCGGCGACACAGGGAGCACCGGGGAGCTGTTTTTT | CASGDTGSTGELFF
- | - | TRBJ2-2 | TRBV6-1 | TGTGCCAGCAGGGAAACAGGGACCGGGGAGCTGTTTTTT | CASRETGTGELFF
- | - | TRBJ1-5 | TRBV9 | TGTGCCAGCAGTGTTGACAGTAGAAATCAGCCCCAGCATTTT | CASSVDSRNQPQHF
TRBD2 | many | TRBJ2-7 | TRBV19 | TGTGCCAGTAGTCTCTATCCTACGACTAGCGGGAGACGCTACGAGCAGTACTTC | CASSLYPTTSGRRYEQYF
TRBD2 | - | TRBJ2-7 | TRBV7-2 | TGTGCCAGCAGCGGACGGACTAGCGGGAGTTACGAGCAGTACTTC | CASSGRTSGSYEQYF
- | - | TRBJ2-1 | TRBV11-1 | TGTGCCAGCAGCTTAGATAGTCCCAATGAGCAGTTCTTC | CASSLDSPNEQFF
- | - | TRBJ2-7 | TRBV18 | TGTGCCAGCTCACGTGGCCAGGGACACTACGAGCAGTACTTC | CASSRGQGHYEQYF
TRBD2 | - | TRBJ2-5 | TRBV19 | TGTGCCAGTAGTCCCCTAGCGGCCCAAGAGACCCAGTACTTC | CASSPLAAQETQYF
TRBD1 | few | TRBJ1-2 | TRBV10-2 | TGCGCCAGCAGCCGACAGGGCGACTATGGCTACACCTTC | CASSRQGDYGYTF
TRBD1 | - | TRBJ1-1 | TRBV9 | TGTGCCAGCAGCGTAGGGGGGACAGATATTGAAGCTTTCTTT | CASSVGGTDIEAFF
TRBD1 | - | TRBJ1-1 | TRBV10-2 | TGCGCCAGCAGTGGACAGGGGGGAACTGAAGCTTTCTTT | CASSGQGGTEAFF
TRBD2 | - | TRBJ2-2 | TRBV2 | TGTGCCAGCATAGAGGGCCTAGCGGGAACCGGGGAGCTGTTTTTT | CASIEGLAGTGELFF
TRBD1 | - | TRBJ2-7 | TRBV11-3 | TGTGCCAGCAGTTCCGGGACAGCCAGCTCCTACGAGCAGTACTTC | CASSSGTASSYEQYF